This T cell receptor (beta chain) was captured by sequencing in a study of PD-1 blockade in classical Hodgkin lymphoma. Study outcomes and limitations: Significant TCR diversity gains by C4D1 occurred in CD4+ but not CD8+ cells. Patients excluded were those beginning nivolumab under 1 year after ASCT. Patients who responded completely had about the same baseline diversity as newly diagnosed patients.

The CDR3 length is 13 residues. V was clipped by 6 bases and J by 5 bases, with 11 bases between them. The germline V gene encodes CDR1 MNHNS and CDR2 SASEGT. Of note for this clone: The antigen is not known.

Time point here: cycle 4 day 1 (C4D1), after more than 5 weeks of nivolumab. Every patient had relapsed following autologous stem cell transplantation, and cohorts differed in brentuximab vedotin exposure. Out of thawed PBMCs, magnetic negative selection purified CD4+ T cells. Complete response, partial response or progressive disease made up the best responses. The data were produced by immunoSEQ multiplex PCR, yet TCRdb's version contains in-frame clones alone and is incomplete. Of 30,000 or so clones listed, about 88% were seen once; the top ten hold roughly 0.47%. The source material was CD4+ T cells from blood, sampled before the fourth cycle of nivolumab. The clonotype comes from a human donor with classical Hodgkin lymphoma. The chain combines TRBV6-1 with TRBJ2-1; no clear D gene. CDR3: CASRAGLNNEQFF. In nucleotides, the CDR3 is TGTGCCAGCAGAGCCGGGTTAAACAATGAGCAGTTCTTC.